These T cell receptor beta chains were read from a single sample in a study of T cells in Graves' hyperthyroidism and ophthalmopathy. TCRdb re-called the multiplex PCR reads through MiXCR, storing one row per CDR3 protein. Here the sample spans roughly 700,000 distinct CDR3 sequences, 14% being singletons. Sequencing was done on a sample of blood. These receptors all stem from a woman under 30 with Graves' hyperthyroidism. Both conserved end residues are part of each CDR3. The order of the fields is D gene, clone size, J gene, V gene, CDR3 protein, CDR3 DNA. The D gene is left open where the match is weak. Some rows mark clone size as missing; the rest say once, few, many or name a class of expanded clone.

>TRBD2|few|TRBJ2-1|TRBV19
CASGLAWGHEQFF
TGTGCCAGCGGACTAGCTTGGGGGCATGAGCAGTTCTTC
>-|many|TRBJ2-3|TRBV2
CASSDWGSTDTQYF
TGTGCCAGCAGTGATTGGGGGAGCACAGATACGCAGTATTTT
>-|many|TRBJ2-1|TRBV7-9
CASSFPIAGGLDYNEQFF
TGTGCCAGCAGCTTCCCCATCGCAGGGGGACTGGACTACAATGAGCAGTTCTTC
>TRBD2|many|TRBJ2-3|TRBV7-8
CASAGLTDTQYF
TGTGCCTCAGCGGGACTCACAGATACGCAGTATTTT
>-|many|TRBJ1-1|TRBV18
CASSIRWERAEAFF
TGTGCCAGCTCCATACGCTGGGAGCGCGCTGAAGCTTTCTTT
>-|few|TRBJ1-1|TRBV7-2
CASSLYSASMNTEAFF
TGTGCCAGCAGCTTATATTCGGCCAGTATGAACACTGAAGCTTTCTTT
>-|many|TRBJ2-7|TRBV7-9
CASSPGHRYEQYF
TGTGCCAGCAGCCCAGGACACCGCTACGAGCAGTACTTC
>TRBD1|few|TRBJ1-5|TRBV18
CASSDTGGYGNQPQHF
TGTGCCAGCTCAGATACAGGGGGCTACGGCAATCAGCCCCAGCATTTT
>-|many|TRBJ1-5|TRBV3-1
CASSHAGTGNQPQHF
TGTGCCAGCAGCCACGCCGGGACCGGCAATCAGCCCCAGCATTTT
>TRBD2|-|TRBJ2-2|TRBV10-1
CASSTSGSGTGELFF
TGCGCCAGCAGTACGAGCGGGAGTGGGACCGGGGAGCTGTTTTTT
>-|-|TRBJ2-5|TRBV11-3
CASSSYGVDRETQYF
TGTGCCAGCAGCTCTTATGGCGTGGACCGAGAGACCCAGTACTTC
>-|many|TRBJ2-1|TRBV2
CASWSGTQAREQFF
TGTGCCAGCTGGTCGGGGACCCAGGCGCGTGAGCAGTTCTTC
>-|many|TRBJ1-5|TRBV20-1
CSARDQGRGNQPQHF
TGCAGTGCTAGAGACCAAGGGAGGGGGAATCAGCCCCAGCATTTT
>-|-|TRBJ1-1|TRBV5-5
CASSSLPAPSTLEAFF
TGTGCCAGCAGCTCCCTCCCCGCGCCCTCCACCCTTGAAGCTTTCTTT
>TRBD2|many|TRBJ2-7|TRBV30
CAWSVTSGSEQYF
TGTGCCTGGAGTGTAACTAGCGGGAGCGAGCAGTACTTC
>-|few|TRBJ1-5|TRBV5-5
CASSTSIGGADQPQHF
TGTGCCAGCAGCACCTCAATCGGGGGGGCGGATCAGCCCCAGCATTTT
>-|-|TRBJ1-1|TRBV12-3/TRBV12-4
CASSFGTTTFF
TGTGCCAGCAGTTTTGGGACTACGACTTTCTTT
>TRBD2|many|TRBJ2-1|TRBV11-3
CASSLTSGRRNEQFF
TGTGCCAGCAGTCTAACTAGCGGGAGGCGGAATGAGCAGTTCTTC
>-|few|TRBJ2-5|TRBV19
CASSGHQETQYF
TGTGCCAGTAGTGGTCACCAAGAGACCCAGTACTTC
>-|few|TRBJ2-7|TRBV30
CAWSVASTYEQYF
TGTGCCTGGAGTGTAGCGTCGACCTACGAGCAGTACTTC
>-|many|TRBJ2-2|TRBV30
CAWSIGVAGELFF
TGTGCCTGGAGTATTGGGGTGGCCGGGGAGCTGTTTTTT
>TRBD1|many|TRBJ1-1|TRBV11-1
CASSLQDRAGAFF
TGTGCCAGCAGCCTTCAGGACAGGGCGGGAGCTTTCTTT
>TRBD2|few|TRBJ2-1|TRBV27
CASSLLSSGRLYNEQFF
TGTGCCAGCAGTTTATTGTCTAGCGGGAGGCTGTACAATGAGCAGTTCTTC
>TRBD1|-|TRBJ2-5|TRBV3-1
CASSDEGATIKGAWGTQYF
TGTGCCAGCAGCGATGAAGGGGCGACGATAAAGGGGGCTTGGGGGACCCAGTACTTC
>TRBD2|-|TRBJ2-1|TRBV15
CATSRGGTSPTNEQFF
TGTGCCACCAGCAGAGGAGGGACTAGCCCTACCAATGAGCAGTTCTTC
>-|-|TRBJ2-2|TRBV6-5
CASSYSGSNTGELFF
TGTGCCAGCAGTTACTCAGGGTCGAACACCGGGGAGCTGTTTTTT
>TRBD2|many|TRBJ2-3|TRBV20-1
CSAPTWTSGTDTQYF
TGCAGTGCCCCGACGTGGACTAGCGGGACAGATACGCAGTATTTT
>-|many|TRBJ2-1|TRBV12-3/TRBV12-4
CASSLGRAAYFSYNEQFF
TGTGCCAGCAGTTTGGGTCGAGCAGCCTATTTCTCCTACAATGAGCAGTTCTTC
>-|many|TRBJ1-4|TRBV10-3
CAISGGGEKLFF
TGTGCCATCAGTGGAGGCGGTGAAAAACTGTTTTTT
>-|many|TRBJ2-5|TRBV7-8
CASSLVPARGETQYF
TGTGCCAGCAGCTTAGTCCCAGCAAGAGGGGAGACCCAGTACTTC
>-|few|TRBJ2-2|TRBV6-1
CASMTEFNTGELFF
TGTGCCAGCATGACGGAGTTTAACACCGGGGAGCTGTTTTTT
>TRBD1|many|TRBJ2-5|TRBV11-3
CASSGYGQGGETQYF
TGTGCCAGCAGCGGATACGGACAGGGTGGAGAGACCCAGTACTTC
>-|many|TRBJ1-2|TRBV12-3/TRBV12-4
CASSHDRDYGYTF
TGTGCCAGCAGCCACGACAGAGATTATGGCTACACCTTC
>-|few|TRBJ1-1|TRBV6-1
CASSSPPVSSEAFF
TGTGCCAGCAGTTCACCACCTGTTAGCTCTGAAGCTTTCTTT
>TRBD1|many|TRBJ1-4|TRBV27
CASSFQGQGAREKLFF
TGTGCCAGCAGTTTCCAAGGACAGGGGGCTCGTGAAAAACTGTTTTTT
>-|-|TRBJ1-4|TRBV5-1
CASSRGNEKLFF
TGCGCCAGCAGCAGGGGTAATGAAAAACTGTTTTTT
>TRBD2|many|TRBJ2-7|TRBV29-1
CSVVRASGPYEQYF
TGCAGCGTTGTTCGGGCTAGCGGTCCCTACGAGCAGTACTTC
>-|few|TRBJ2-7|TRBV6-1
CASSSLPGLSSYEQYF
TGTGCCAGCAGTTCCCTTCCGGGACTCAGCTCCTACGAGCAGTACTTC
>-|-|TRBJ2-1|TRBV6-5
CASSYPPGRVTYNEQFF
TGTGCCAGCAGTTACCCCCCCGGAAGGGTGACATACAATGAGCAGTTCTTC
>-|few|TRBJ1-1|TRBV6-5
CASSYSRLRGTEAFF
TGTGCCAGCAGTTACTCCAGGCTCAGGGGCACTGAAGCTTTCTTT
>-|many|TRBJ2-3|TRBV6-1
CASRPDTSSTDTQYF
TGTGCCAGCCGCCCGGACACGTCTAGCACAGATACGCAGTATTTT
>-|few|TRBJ1-1|TRBV19
CASSSNRGANTEAFF
TGTGCCAGTAGTTCCAATCGGGGGGCGAACACTGAAGCTTTCTTT
>TRBD2|-|TRBJ2-1|TRBV12-3/TRBV12-4
CASSFWAGADNEQFF
TGTGCCAGCAGTTTCTGGGCGGGAGCGGACAATGAGCAGTTCTTC
>-|many|TRBJ2-7|TRBV11-2
CASSFWGDEQYF
TGTGCCAGCAGCTTTTGGGGTGACGAGCAGTACTTC
>-|-|TRBJ2-1|TRBV11-2
CASSFRSLGEGNEQFF
TGTGCCAGCTCCTTCCGTAGCCTCGGGGAAGGCAATGAGCAGTTCTTC
>TRBD2|-|TRBJ2-1|TRBV20-1
CSALGLAGVRLNEQFF
TGCAGTGCTCTCGGACTAGCGGGAGTACGTCTCAATGAGCAGTTCTTC
>-|few|TRBJ2-2|TRBV6-5
CASSYRDGPNTGELFF
TGTGCCAGCAGTTACCGGGACGGTCCGAACACTGGGGAGCTGTTTTTT
>-|many|TRBJ2-2|TRBV7-9
CASSPQSTGELFF
TGTGCCAGCAGCCCCCAATCGACCGGGGAGCTGTTTTTT
>TRBD2|many|TRBJ2-3|TRBV20-1
CSADTSGHTDTQYF
TGCAGTGCAGACACTAGCGGACACACAGATACGCAGTATTTT
>-|-|TRBJ2-5|TRBV9
CASSVVSEQETQYF
TGTGCCAGCAGCGTCGTCAGCGAACAAGAGACCCAGTACTTC
>TRBD2|-|TRBJ2-5|TRBV7-9
CASSPDDGGMTWAQYF
TGTGCCAGCAGCCCAGACGACGGGGGGATGACGTGGGCCCAGTACTTC
>TRBD2|-|TRBJ2-2|TRBV11-3
CASSFLWVAGDDTGELFF
TGTGCCAGCAGCTTTCTATGGGTAGCGGGAGATGATACCGGGGAGCTGTTTTTT
>TRBD1|many|TRBJ1-4|TRBV18
CASSPQGTANNEKLFF
TGTGCCAGCTCACCACAGGGGACAGCGAATAATGAAAAACTGTTTTTT
>-|many|TRBJ2-2|TRBV12-3/TRBV12-4
CASSPVGMGQVSGELFF
TGTGCCAGCAGCCCCGTTGGAATGGGTCAGGTCTCCGGGGAGCTGTTTTTT
>-|few|TRBJ1-1|TRBV30
CAWSAGGGGFF
TGTGCCTGGAGTGCCGGGGGGGGCGGATTCTTT